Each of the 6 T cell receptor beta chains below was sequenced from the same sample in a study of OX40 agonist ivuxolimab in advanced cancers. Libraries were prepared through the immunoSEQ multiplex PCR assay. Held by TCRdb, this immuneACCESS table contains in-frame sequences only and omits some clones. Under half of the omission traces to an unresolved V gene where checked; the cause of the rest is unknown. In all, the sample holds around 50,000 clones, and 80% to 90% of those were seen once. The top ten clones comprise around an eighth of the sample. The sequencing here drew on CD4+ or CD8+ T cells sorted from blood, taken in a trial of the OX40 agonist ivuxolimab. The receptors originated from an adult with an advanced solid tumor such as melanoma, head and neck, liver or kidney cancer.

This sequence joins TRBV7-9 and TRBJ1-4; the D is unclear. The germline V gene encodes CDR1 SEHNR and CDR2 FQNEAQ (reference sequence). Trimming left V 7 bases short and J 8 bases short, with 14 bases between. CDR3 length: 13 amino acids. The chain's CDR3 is CASTAPKEEKLFF. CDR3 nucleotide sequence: TGTGCCAGCACGGCCCCGAAAGAAGAAAAACTGTTTTTT.

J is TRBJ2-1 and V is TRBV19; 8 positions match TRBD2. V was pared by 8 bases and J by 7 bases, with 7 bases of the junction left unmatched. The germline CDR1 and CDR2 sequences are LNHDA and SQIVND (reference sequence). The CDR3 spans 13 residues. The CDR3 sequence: CASLGRAQNEQFF. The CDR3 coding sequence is TGTGCCAGTCTCGGGAGGGCCCAGAATGAGCAGTTCTTC.

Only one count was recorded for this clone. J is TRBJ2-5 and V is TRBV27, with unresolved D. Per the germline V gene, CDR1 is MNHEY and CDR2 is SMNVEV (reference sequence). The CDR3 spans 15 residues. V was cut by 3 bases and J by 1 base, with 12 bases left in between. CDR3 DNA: TGTGCCAGCAGTTTCTCGGAGAGGCCCCAAGAGACCCAGTACTTC. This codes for CASSFSERPQETQYF.

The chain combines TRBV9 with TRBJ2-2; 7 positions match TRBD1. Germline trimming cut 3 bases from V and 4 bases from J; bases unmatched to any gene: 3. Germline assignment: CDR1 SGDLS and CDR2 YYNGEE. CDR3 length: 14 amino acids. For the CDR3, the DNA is TGTGCCAGCAGCGGATACAGGGGCACCGGGGAGCTGTTTTTT. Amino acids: CASSGYRGTGELFF.

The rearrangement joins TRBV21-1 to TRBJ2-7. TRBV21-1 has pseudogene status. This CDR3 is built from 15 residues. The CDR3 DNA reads TGTGCCAGCAGCAAAGGTGGGAGGGGGCAAAACGAGCAGTACTTC. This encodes CASSKGGRGQNEQYF.

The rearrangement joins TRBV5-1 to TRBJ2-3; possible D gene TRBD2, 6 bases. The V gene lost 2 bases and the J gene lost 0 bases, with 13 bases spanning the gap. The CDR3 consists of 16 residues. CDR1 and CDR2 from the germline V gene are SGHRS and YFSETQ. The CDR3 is CASSLTGTLSTDTQYF. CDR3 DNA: TGCGCCAGCAGCTTAACCGGGACTCTTAGCACAGATACGCAGTATTTT.